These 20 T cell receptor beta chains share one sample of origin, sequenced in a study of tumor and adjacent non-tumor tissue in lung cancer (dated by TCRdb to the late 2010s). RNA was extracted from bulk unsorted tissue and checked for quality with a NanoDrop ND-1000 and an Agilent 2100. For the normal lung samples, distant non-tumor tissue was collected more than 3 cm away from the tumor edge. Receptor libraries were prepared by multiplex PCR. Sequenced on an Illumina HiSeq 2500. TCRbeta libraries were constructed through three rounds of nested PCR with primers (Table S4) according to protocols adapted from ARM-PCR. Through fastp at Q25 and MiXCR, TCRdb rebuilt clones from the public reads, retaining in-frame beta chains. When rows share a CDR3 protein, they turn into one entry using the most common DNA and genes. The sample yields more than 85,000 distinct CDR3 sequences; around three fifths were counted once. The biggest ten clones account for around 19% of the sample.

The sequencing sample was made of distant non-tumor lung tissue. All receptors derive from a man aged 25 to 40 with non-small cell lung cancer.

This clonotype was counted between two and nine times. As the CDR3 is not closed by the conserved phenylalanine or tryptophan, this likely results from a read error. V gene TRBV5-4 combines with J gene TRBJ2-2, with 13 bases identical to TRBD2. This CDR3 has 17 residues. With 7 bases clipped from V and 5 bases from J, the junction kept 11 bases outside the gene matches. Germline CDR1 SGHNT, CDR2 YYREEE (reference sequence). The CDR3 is CASGDAGLAGVTGELFS. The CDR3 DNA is TGTGCCAGCGGCGACGCCGGACTAGCGGGAGTTACCGGGGAGCTGTTTTCT.

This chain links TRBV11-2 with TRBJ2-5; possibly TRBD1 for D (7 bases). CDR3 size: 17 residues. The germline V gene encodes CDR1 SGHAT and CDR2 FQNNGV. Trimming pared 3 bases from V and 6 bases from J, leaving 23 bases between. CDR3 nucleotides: TGTGCCAGCAGCTTGAGGCGGACAGGCGGGGTAACAAAGACCCAGTACTTC. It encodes CASSLRRTGGVTKTQYF.

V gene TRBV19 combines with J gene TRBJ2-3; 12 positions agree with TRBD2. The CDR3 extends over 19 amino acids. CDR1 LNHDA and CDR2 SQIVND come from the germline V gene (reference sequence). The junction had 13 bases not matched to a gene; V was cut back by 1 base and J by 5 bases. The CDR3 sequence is CASSIGRASGRGSRDTQYF. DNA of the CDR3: TGTGCCAGTAGTATAGGCCGGGCTAGCGGGAGGGGCTCCCGAGATACGCAGTATTTT.

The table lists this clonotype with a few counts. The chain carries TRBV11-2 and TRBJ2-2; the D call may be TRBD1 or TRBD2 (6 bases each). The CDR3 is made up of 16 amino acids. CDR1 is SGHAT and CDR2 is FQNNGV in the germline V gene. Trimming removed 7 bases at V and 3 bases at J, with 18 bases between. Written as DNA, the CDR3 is TGTGCCAGCATCACGAGGGGGGCCAACTACACCGGGGAGCTGTTTTTT. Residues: CASITRGANYTGELFF.

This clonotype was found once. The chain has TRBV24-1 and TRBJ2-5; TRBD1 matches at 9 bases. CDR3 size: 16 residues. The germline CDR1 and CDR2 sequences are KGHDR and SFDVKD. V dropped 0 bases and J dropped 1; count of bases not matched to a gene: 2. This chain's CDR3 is CATSDLSGQGQETQYF. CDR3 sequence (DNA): TGTGCCACCAGTGATTTGTCGGGACAGGGCCAAGAGACCCAGTACTTC.

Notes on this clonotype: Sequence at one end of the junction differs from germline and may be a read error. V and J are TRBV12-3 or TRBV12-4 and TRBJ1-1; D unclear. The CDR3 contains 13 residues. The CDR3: CASIDTANTETLF. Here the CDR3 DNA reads TGTGCCAGTATCGACACGGCGAACACTGAAACTCTCTTT.

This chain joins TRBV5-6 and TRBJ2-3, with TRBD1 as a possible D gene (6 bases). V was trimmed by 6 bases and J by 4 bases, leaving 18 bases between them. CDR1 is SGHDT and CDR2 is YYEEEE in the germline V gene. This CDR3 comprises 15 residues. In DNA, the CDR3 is TGTGCCAGCAACCCACCGGGACATCAATCAGATACGCAGTATTTT. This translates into CASNPPGHQSDTQYF.

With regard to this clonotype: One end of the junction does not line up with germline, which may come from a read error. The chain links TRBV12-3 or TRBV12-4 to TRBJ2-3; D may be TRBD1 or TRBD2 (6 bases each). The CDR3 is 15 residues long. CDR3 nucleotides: TGTGACAGCAGCACACAGGGACTTAGCACAGATACGAAGTATTTT. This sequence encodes CDSSTQGLSTDTKYF.

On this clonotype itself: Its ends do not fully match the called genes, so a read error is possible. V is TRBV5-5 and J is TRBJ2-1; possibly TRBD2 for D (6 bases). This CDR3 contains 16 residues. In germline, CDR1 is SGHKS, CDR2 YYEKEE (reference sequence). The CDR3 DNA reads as TGTGCCAGCAGCTTGGTGGGCGGGACTGTGTACAATGAGCAGTCCTTC. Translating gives CASSLVGGTVYNEQSF.

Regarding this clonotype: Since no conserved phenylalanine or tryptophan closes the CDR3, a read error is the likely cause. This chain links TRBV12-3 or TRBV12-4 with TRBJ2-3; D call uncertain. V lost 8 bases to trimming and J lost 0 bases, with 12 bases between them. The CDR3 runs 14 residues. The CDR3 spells CASGRIGSTDTQYL. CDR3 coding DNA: TGTGCCAGCGGACGGATAGGGAGCACAGATACGCAGTATTTA.

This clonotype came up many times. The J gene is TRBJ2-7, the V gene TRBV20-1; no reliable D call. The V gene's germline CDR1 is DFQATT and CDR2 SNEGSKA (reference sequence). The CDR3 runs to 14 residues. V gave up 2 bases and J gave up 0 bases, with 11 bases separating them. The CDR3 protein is CSARPTKFSYEQYF. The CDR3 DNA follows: TGCAGTGCTAGACCCACAAAATTCTCCTACGAGCAGTACTTC.

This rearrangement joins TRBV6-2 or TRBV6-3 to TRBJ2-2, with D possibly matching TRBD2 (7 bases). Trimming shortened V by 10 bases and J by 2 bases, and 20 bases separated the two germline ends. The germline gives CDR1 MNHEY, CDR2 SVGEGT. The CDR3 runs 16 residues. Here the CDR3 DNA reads TGTGCCACCAGCCTCTTCGGGGGGACAAACACCGGGGAGCTGTTTTTT. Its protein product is CATSLFGGTNTGELFF.

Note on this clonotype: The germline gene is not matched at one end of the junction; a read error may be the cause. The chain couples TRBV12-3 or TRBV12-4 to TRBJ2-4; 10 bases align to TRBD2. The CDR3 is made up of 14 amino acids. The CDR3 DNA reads TGTATCAGCAGTCCTGGGACTAGCGTAAACATTCAGTATTTC. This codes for CISSPGTSVNIQYF.

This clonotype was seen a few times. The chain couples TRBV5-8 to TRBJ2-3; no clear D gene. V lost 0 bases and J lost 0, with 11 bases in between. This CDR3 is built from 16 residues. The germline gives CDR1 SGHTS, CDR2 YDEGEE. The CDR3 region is CASSLVMGGSTDTQYF. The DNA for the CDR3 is TGTGCCAGCAGCTTGGTGATGGGTGGCAGCACAGATACGCAGTATTTT.

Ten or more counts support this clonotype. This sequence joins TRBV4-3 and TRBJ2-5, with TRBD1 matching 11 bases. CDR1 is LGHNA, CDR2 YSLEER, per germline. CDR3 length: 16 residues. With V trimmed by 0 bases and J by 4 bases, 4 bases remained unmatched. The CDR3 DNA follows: TGCGCCAGCAGCCAAGAAGGACAGGGGGCACGAGAGACCCAGTACTTC. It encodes CASSQEGQGARETQYF.

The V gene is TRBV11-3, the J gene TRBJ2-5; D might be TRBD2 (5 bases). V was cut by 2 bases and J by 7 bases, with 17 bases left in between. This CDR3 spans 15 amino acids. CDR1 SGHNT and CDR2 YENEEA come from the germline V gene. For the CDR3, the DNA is TGTGCCAGCAGCTTAATGACTGCGTCGGGATCGACCCAGTACTTC. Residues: CASSLMTASGSTQYF.

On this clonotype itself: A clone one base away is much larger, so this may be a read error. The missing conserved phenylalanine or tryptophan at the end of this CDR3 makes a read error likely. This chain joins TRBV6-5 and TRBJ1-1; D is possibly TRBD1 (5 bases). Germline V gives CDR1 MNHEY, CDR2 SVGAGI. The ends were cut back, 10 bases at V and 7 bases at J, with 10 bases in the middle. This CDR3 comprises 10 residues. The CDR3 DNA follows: TGTGCCACCCGACAGATTGAAGCTTTCTCT. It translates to CATRQIEAFS.

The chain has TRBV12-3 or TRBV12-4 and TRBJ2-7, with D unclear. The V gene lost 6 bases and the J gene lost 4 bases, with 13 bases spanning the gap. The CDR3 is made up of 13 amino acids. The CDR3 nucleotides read TGTGCCAGCAGCCCCGCAGGCCCGTACGAGCAGTACTTC. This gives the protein CASSPAGPYEQYF.

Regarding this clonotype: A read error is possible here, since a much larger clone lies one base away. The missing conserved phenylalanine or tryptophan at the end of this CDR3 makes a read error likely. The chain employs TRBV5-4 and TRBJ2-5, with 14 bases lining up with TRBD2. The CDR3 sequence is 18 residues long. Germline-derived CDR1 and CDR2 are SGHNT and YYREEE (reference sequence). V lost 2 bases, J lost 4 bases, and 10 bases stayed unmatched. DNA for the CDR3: TGTGCCAGCAGCTTCCGAAGACTAGCGGGAGGGCCGGGAGAGACCCAGTACTAC. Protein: CASSFRRLAGGPGETQYY.

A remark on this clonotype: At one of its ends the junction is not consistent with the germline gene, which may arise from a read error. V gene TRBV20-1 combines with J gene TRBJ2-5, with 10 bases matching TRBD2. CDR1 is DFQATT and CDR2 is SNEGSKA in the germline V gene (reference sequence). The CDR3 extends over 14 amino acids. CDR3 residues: CSARQAGGHETQYF. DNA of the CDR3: TGCAGTGCTAGACAAGCGGGAGGGCATGAGACACAGTACTTC.